Detailed here is one TCR beta chain. Survey-level immunoSEQ sequencing profiled the TCR beta repertoire. Only in-frame clones appear in the TCRdb table, and some are missing; sequencing was by immunoSEQ multiplex PCR. The table has 60,000 to 85,000 clones, 93% seen once. The CDR3 runs 15 residues. The V gene lost 6 bases and the J gene lost 0 bases, with 12 bases spanning the gap. CDR1 and CDR2 (germline): LNHDA, SQIVND (reference sequence). This receptor was taken from a man aged 35 to 55 with rheumatoid arthritis. The chain uses TRBV19 and TRBJ2-1, with D uncertain. Sequencing was carried out using PBMCs. Here the CDR3 reads CASSRAGSSYNEQFF. In DNA, the CDR3 is TGTGCCAGTAGCCGTGCAGGCAGCTCCTACAATGAGCAGTTCTTC.